The T cell receptor beta chain described here comes from a study of T-cell reconstitution after alpha-beta-depleted transplantation in children. With 4 bases removed from V and 1 base from J, the gap between germline ends came to 15 bases. The CDR3 contains 16 residues. The TCRbeta library was prepared with unique molecular identifiers. TCRdb used MiXCR to reprocess the PCR reads, holding one entry per CDR3 protein. The sample lists a few hundred thousand distinct CDR3 sequences, roughly a quarter seen once, with roughly 5% in the top ten. The material sequenced was PBMCs, mostly from graft donor cells, taken 360 days after TCRalphabeta/CD19-depleted stem cell transplant. This clonotype originated in a female patient aged 2-15 years who had a stem cell transplant for congenital amegakaryocytic thrombocytopenia, so the T cells may come from the graft donor. The gene calls are TRBV12-3 or TRBV12-4 and TRBJ2-3; D might be TRBD2 (5 bases). CDR3 in DNA: TGTGCCAGCAGTTCCCGGGATTTTCCCGGCACAGATACGCAGTATTTT. This gives the protein CASSSRDFPGTDTQYF.